The 24 T cell receptor beta chains below come from one sample, sequenced in a study of neoadjuvant nivolumab and ipilimumab in lung cancer. Produced via immunoSEQ multiplex PCR; TCRdb's table is partial and in-frame only. The profile covers over 5,500 clones, with 65% to 85% appearing a single time and 3.5% to 4.5% taken by the ten largest. Sequenced material: tumor tissue, taken after neoadjuvant nivolumab, alone or with ipilimumab, at or shortly before surgery. Every receptor here comes from an adult with non-small cell lung cancer.

This chain's CDR3 is CASSLASPGEGETQYF. The CDR3 DNA reads as TGTGCCAGCAGCTTAGCATCCCCGGGGGAGGGAGAGACCCAGTACTTC. The chain recombines TRBV7-6 with TRBJ2-5; 7 bases match TRBD2. Germline V lookup: CDR1 SGHVS, CDR2 FNYEAQ. The CDR3 extends over 16 amino acids. J gave up 4 bases and V 0 bases, and 8 bases lay outside the gene matches.

This rearrangement joins TRBV6-5 to TRBJ2-7; D unresolved. This CDR3 has 15 residues. V lost 0 bases and J 2 bases, leaving 11 bases between the germline ends. The germline gives CDR1 MNHEY, CDR2 SVGAGI. The CDR3 nucleotides are TGTGCCAGCAGTTACTCATCCGGGCTGACCTACGAGCAGTACTTC. Translation: CASSYSSGLTYEQYF.

This chain's CDR3 is CASSPAGGIDEQFF. In nucleotides, the CDR3 is TGCGCCAGCAGTCCCGCGGGAGGGATTGATGAGCAGTTCTTC. This chain links TRBV5-1 with TRBJ2-1, with 9 bases aligning to TRBD2. This CDR3 is built from 14 residues. J gave up 8 bases and V 5 bases, and 8 bases lay outside the gene matches. Germline CDR1 is SGHRS and CDR2 is YFSETQ.

This clone has more than one count but fewer than ten. The rearrangement joins TRBV6-1 to TRBJ2-7; D is perhaps TRBD1 or TRBD2 (5 bases each). Germline V gene lookup returns CDR1 MNHNS and CDR2 SASEGT. The germline V and J ends were trimmed by 6 bases and 4 bases, with 7 bases remaining between them. The CDR3 is made up of 11 amino acids. For the CDR3, the DNA is TGTGCCAGCAGGGGGGAGTACGAGCAGTACTTC. Protein sequence: CASRGEYEQYF.

J is TRBJ2-7 and V is TRBV6-1, with a weak D call TRBD2 (6 bases). The CDR3 is 12 residues long. Germline V gives CDR1 MNHNS, CDR2 SASEGT. V was cut by 8 bases and J by 4 bases, with 12 bases left in between. Here the CDR3 DNA reads TGTGCCAGCGAGGCACTAGCTTACGAGCAGTACTTC. Its protein is CASEALAYEQYF.

The gene calls are TRBV2 and TRBJ1-2; D is uncertain. The CDR3 has 11 amino acids. Trimming left V 7 bases short and J 8 bases short, with 11 bases between. Per the germline V gene, CDR1 is SNHLY and CDR2 is FYNNEI. CDR3 bases: TGTGCCAGCAATAGAATAGGGGGCTACACCTTC. Translating gives CASNRIGGYTF.

This chain joins TRBV6-6 and TRBJ2-3, with D unclear. The CDR3 has 13 residues. Germline loops: CDR1 MNHNY, CDR2 SVGAGI (reference sequence). V lost 6 bases and J 2 bases, leaving 9 bases between the germline ends. The chain's CDR3 is CASRVESTDTQYF. The CDR3 nucleotides read TGTGCCAGCAGGGTAGAATCCACAGATACGCAGTATTTT.

This chain links TRBV28 with TRBJ2-7; no definite D call. Germline-derived CDR1 and CDR2 are MDHEN and SYDVKM. V was cut by 4 bases and J by 7 bases, with 8 bases left in between. The CDR3 is 11 amino acids. The CDR3 loop is CASSSRKEQYF. The CDR3 DNA reads TGTGCCAGCAGTTCCAGGAAAGAGCAGTACTTC. The whole variable domain, filled in from reference TRBV28 and TRBJ2-7, reads DVKVTQSSRYLVKRTGEKVFLECVQDMDHENMFWYRQDPGLGLRLIYFSYDVKMKEKGDIPEGYSVSREKKERFSLILESASTNQTSMYLCASSSRKEQYFGPGTRLTVT.

This chain uses TRBV6-1 with TRBJ1-5, with D perhaps TRBD1 (5 bases). The CDR3 totals 16 residues. Germline V CDR1 and CDR2: MNHNS, SASEGT. Trimming took 1 base from V and 4 from J, leaving 14 bases between them. CDR3 nucleotides: TGTGCCAGCAGTGAAGGTACGCAGGGCCGGAATCAGCCCCAGCATTTT. This gives the protein CASSEGTQGRNQPQHF.

J is TRBJ2-1 and V is TRBV5-4, with a tentative D call TRBD2 (6 bases). The length of the CDR3 is 19 residues. Trimming cost V 4 bases and J 0 bases, with 23 bases left between them. Germline V lookup: CDR1 SGHNT, CDR2 YYREEE (reference sequence). The CDR3 protein is CASSPWARAGISSYNEQFF. In nucleotides, the CDR3 is TGTGCCAGCAGCCCCTGGGCAAGGGCGGGGATCAGCTCCTACAATGAGCAGTTCTTC.

This sequence joins TRBV14 and TRBJ1-3, with 7 bases aligning to TRBD1. CDR3 length: 20 residues. Trimming removed 3 bases from V and 0 bases from J; junction bases left unmatched: 17. Germline V lookup: CDR1 SGHDN, CDR2 FVKESK. CDR3 region: CASSQLQGGAGLSSGNTIYF. CDR3 sequence (DNA): TGTGCCAGCAGCCAGCTCCAGGGGGGCGCTGGTTTGAGCTCTGGAAACACCATATATTTT. Looking up the rest from reference TRBV14 and TRBJ1-3 gives the full variable domain: EAGVTQFPSHSVIEKGQTVTLRCDPISGHDNLYWYRRVMGKEIKFLLHFVKESKQDESGMPNNRFLAERTGGTYSTLKVQPAELEDSGVYFCASSQLQGGAGLSSGNTIYFGEGSWLTVV.

The V and J genes are TRBV2 and TRBJ1-4; D is perhaps TRBD1 (6 bases). CDR3 length equals 15 residues. V was pared by 3 bases and J by 9 bases, with 17 bases between. CDR1 and CDR2 (germline): SNHLY, FYNNEI. For the CDR3, the DNA is TGTGCCAGCAGTGAGGTGCGGGGGGCGCGAAAAAAACTGTTTTTT. Its protein is CASSEVRGARKKLFF.

The rearrangement joins TRBV18 to TRBJ1-4; D gene unclear. V was clipped by 3 bases and J by 7 bases, with 12 bases between them. The CDR3 is 14 residues long. Germline values: CDR1 KGHSH, CDR2 LQKENI. In DNA, the CDR3 is TGTGCCAGCTCACCGGCGGTGATGAGTGAAAAACTGTTTTTT. Residues: CASSPAVMSEKLFF.

The chain recombines TRBV7-2 with TRBJ2-4; tentatively, D is TRBD2 (7 bases). The CDR3 consists of 15 residues. V lost 3 bases, J lost 5 bases, and 14 bases lay in between. Germline-derived CDR1 and CDR2 are SGHTA and FQGNSA. The CDR3 is CASSFGGGVQNIQYF. CDR3 nucleotide sequence: TGTGCCAGCAGCTTCGGAGGGGGGGTCCAAAACATTCAGTACTTC. Filled out from reference TRBV7-2 and TRBJ2-4, the complete variable domain reads GAGVSQSPSNKVTEKGKDVELRCDPISGHTALYWYRQSLGQGLEFLIYFQGNSAPDKSGLPSDRFSAERTGGSVSTLTIQRTQQEDSAVYLCASSFGGGVQNIQYFGAGTRLSVL.

This clone was seen once. CDR3 coding DNA: TGTGCCAGCAGTGAGGCCCTTACGGTGACAGGGGTGTACGAGCAGTACTTC. Translating gives CASSEALTVTGVYEQYF. V and J are TRBV6-1 and TRBJ2-7; TRBD1 aligns across 8 bases. The germline CDR1 and CDR2 sequences are MNHNS and SASEGT. The CDR3 length is 17 residues. With 3 bases clipped from V and 4 bases from J, the junction kept 14 bases outside the gene matches.

This chain connects TRBV29-1 to TRBJ2-5; D is perhaps TRBD2 (5 bases). This CDR3 has 15 amino acids. Germline CDR1 and CDR2: SQVTM and ANQGSEA. Trimming stripped 4 bases from V and 2 bases from J, with 17 bases between. CDR3 coding DNA: TGCAGCGTTGGGTTTCCCCGGGGAGCTCAAGAGACCCAGTACTTC. It is translated as CSVGFPRGAQETQYF.

This chain links TRBV19 with TRBJ1-1; D is perhaps TRBD1 (5 bases). Germline-derived CDR1 and CDR2 are LNHDA and SQIVND (reference sequence). The germline V and J ends were trimmed by 9 bases and 1 base, with 9 bases remaining between them. The CDR3 runs 12 residues. The CDR3 coding sequence is TGTGCCAGCCTGGGGGGGAACACTGAAGCTTTCTTT. Protein product: CASLGGNTEAFF.

J is TRBJ2-2 and V is TRBV4-1, with D uncertain. Trimming stripped 4 bases from V and 0 bases from J, with 6 bases between. This CDR3 is built from 14 residues. Germline values: CDR1 MGHRA, CDR2 YSYEKL. The CDR3 region has the DNA TGCGCCAGCAGCCGGACGGCGAACACCGGGGAGCTGTTTTTT. As protein: CASSRTANTGELFF.

The V gene is TRBV18, the J gene TRBJ2-7; D may match TRBD1 or TRBD2 (5 bases each). Between the trimmed V and J ends, which lost 1 base and 2 bases, there was a span of 15 bases. This CDR3 is 16 amino acids long. CDR1 is KGHSH, CDR2 LQKENI, per germline. The DNA for the CDR3 is TGTGCCAGCTCACCACAATTGGGGACCCAGCCCTACGAGCAGTACTTC. Translating gives CASSPQLGTQPYEQYF.

The chain uses TRBV29-1 and TRBJ1-4; D unresolved. This CDR3 is 12 amino acids long. The V gene's germline CDR1 is SQVTM and CDR2 ANQGSEA. Trimming stripped 0 bases from V and 5 bases from J, with 4 bases between. CDR3 sequence (DNA): TGCAGCGTTGAAGACCCGAATGAAAAACTGTTTTTT. It translates to CSVEDPNEKLFF.

The chain has TRBV11-2 and TRBJ2-1; 11 bases are a match to TRBD2. With V trimmed by 5 bases and J by 5 bases, 5 bases remained unmatched. This CDR3 contains 15 residues. Germline V gives CDR1 SGHAT, CDR2 FQNNGV. The chain's CDR3 is CASSALAGGHNEQFF. CDR3 DNA: TGTGCCAGCAGCGCCTTAGCGGGAGGGCACAATGAGCAGTTCTTC. Complete variable domain (other parts from reference TRBV11-2 and TRBJ2-1): EAGVAQSPRYKIIEKRQSVAFWCNPISGHATLYWYQQILGQGPKLLIQFQNNGVVDDSQLPKDRFSAERLKGVDSTLKIQPAKLEDSAVYLCASSALAGGHNEQFFGPGTRLTVL.

The J gene is TRBJ2-1, the V gene TRBV6-6; 7 nucleotides line up with TRBD1. CDR1 MNHNY and CDR2 SVGAGI come from the germline V gene (reference sequence). V shed 5 bases, J shed 4 bases, and the junction held 2 bases outside the gene matches. The CDR3 consists of 13 residues. CDR3 coding DNA: TGTGCCAGCAGTCAGGGACAGTACAATGAGCAGTTCTTC. Translated: CASSQGQYNEQFF.

V usage is TRBV6-1 and J usage is TRBJ2-5; no firm D call. There are 15 residues in the CDR3. V dropped 7 bases and J dropped 10 bases, with 25 bases sitting between them. Per the germline V gene, CDR1 is MNHNS and CDR2 is SASEGT. CDR3: CASILAITSPFIQYF. The CDR3 coding sequence is TGTGCCAGCATTCTGGCGATCACATCCCCGTTTATCCAGTACTTC.

There are a few counts of this clone. The chain links TRBV27 to TRBJ2-7; no clear D gene. Germline lookup yields CDR1 MNHEY and CDR2 SMNVEV (reference sequence). The V and J ends lost 4 bases and 0 bases respectively, with 16 bases between them. The CDR3 extends over 16 amino acids. The chain's CDR3 is CASSSWTGSFSYEQYF. CDR3 bases: TGTGCCAGCAGTTCTTGGACGGGTTCCTTCTCCTACGAGCAGTACTTC.